This TCR beta chain was found in a study of T cell repertoires in cytomegalovirus infection. At the level of the study: CMV infection plus the matching HLA type was flagged by public TCR beta signatures. Study-level results: Dominating the ex vivo response were TCR beta clonotypes that were CMV-specific and HLA-C-restricted.

TCRdb reanalysed the reads using MiXCR and keeps one entry per CDR3 protein. Among about 320,000 distinct CDR3 sequences, more than 8% were seen once, and the ten largest hold roughly 4.5%. The germline CDR1 and CDR2 sequences are SGHVS and FQNEAQ. This CDR3 spans 14 amino acids. J was trimmed by 7 bases and V by 7 bases; bases with no gene match: 9. This clonotype showed up many times. No antigen is known for it. Sequences were obtained from PBMCs. This chain uses TRBV7-8 with TRBJ1-4, with 7 bases that match TRBD1. The sequence came from a human donor in good health (CMV status not recorded). Some clones in this sample may be carry-over from other donors' samples. The CDR3 DNA reads TGTGCCAGCACCCGGGTAGGGGGCACTGAAAAACTGTTTTTT. Its protein is CASTRVGGTEKLFF.